This T cell receptor beta chain stems from a study of T cell changes during pregnancy in multiple sclerosis. Clones were sequenced by immunoSEQ multiplex PCR, and TCRdb holds only the in-frame ones, with some missing. Of tens of thousands of clones in the sample, less than 95% were seen once. CDR1 is LNHDA, CDR2 SQIVND, per germline (reference sequence). This CDR3 region has 12 residues. V was shortened by 10 bases and J by 5 bases, with 14 bases between the two germline ends. V gene TRBV19 combines with J gene TRBJ2-5, with D perhaps TRBD1 (7 bases). The sequence derives from a female donor in good health, enrolled as a control in a pregnancy study. The sample was CD4+ T cells from peripheral blood mononuclear cells, taken in the first trimester of pregnancy. The CDR3 protein is CATSGGTETQYF. CDR3 nucleotides: TGTGCCACCTCAGGGGGGACGGAGACCCAGTACTTC. The full variable domain, completed using reference TRBV19 and TRBJ2-5, is DGGITQSPKYLFRKEGQNVTLSCEQNLNHDAMYWYRQDPGQGLRLIYYSQIVNDFQKGDIAEGYSVSREKKESFPLTVTSAQKNPTAFYLCATSGGTETQYFGPGTRLLVL.